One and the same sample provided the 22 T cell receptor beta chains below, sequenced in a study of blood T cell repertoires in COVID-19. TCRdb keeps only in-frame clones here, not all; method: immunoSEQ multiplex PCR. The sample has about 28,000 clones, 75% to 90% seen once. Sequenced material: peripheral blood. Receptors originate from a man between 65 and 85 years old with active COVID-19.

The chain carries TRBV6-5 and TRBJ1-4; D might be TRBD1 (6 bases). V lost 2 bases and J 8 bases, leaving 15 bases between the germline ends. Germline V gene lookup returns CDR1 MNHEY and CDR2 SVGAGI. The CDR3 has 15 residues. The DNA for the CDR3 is TGTGCCAGCAGTTACGGGGGGGCGCGCAAGGAAAAACTGTTTTTT. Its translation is CASSYGGARKEKLFF.

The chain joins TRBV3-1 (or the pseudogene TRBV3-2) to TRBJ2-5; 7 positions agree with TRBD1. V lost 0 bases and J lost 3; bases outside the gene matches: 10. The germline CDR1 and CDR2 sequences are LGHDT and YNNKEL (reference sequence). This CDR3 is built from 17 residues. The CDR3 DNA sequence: TGTGCCAGCAGCCAAGACCCCGGACAGGTTTGGAAAGAGACCCAGTACTTC. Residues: CASSQDPGQVWKETQYF.

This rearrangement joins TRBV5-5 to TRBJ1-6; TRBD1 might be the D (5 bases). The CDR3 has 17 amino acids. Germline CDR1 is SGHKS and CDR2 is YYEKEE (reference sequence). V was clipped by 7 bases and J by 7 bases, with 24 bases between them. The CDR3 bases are TGTGCCAGCCGGAACCTGGGGACCGGCCGGGAGAATTCACCCCTCCACTTT. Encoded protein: CASRNLGTGRENSPLHF.

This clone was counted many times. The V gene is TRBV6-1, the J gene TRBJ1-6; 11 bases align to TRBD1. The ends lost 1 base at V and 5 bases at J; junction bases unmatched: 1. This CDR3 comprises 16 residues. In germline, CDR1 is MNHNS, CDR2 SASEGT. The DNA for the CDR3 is TGTGCCAGCAGTGAAGGGACAGGGGGCGATAATTCACCCCTCCACTTT. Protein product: CASSEGTGGDNSPLHF.

This CDR3 reads CASRRETQYF. The CDR3 DNA reads as TGTGCCAGCCGGAGGGAGACCCAGTACTTC. This chain connects TRBV2 to TRBJ2-5; a possible D gene is TRBD2 (5 bases). Trimming removed 8 bases from V and 5 bases from J, with 6 bases in between. The germline CDR1 and CDR2 sequences are SNHLY and FYNNEI. The CDR3 length is 10 residues.

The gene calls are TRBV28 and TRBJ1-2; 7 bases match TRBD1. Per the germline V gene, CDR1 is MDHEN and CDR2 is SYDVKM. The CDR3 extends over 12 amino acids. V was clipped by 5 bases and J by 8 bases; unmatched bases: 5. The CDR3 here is CASSPPGGGYTF. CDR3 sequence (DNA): TGTGCCAGCAGTCCCCCAGGGGGGGGCTACACCTTC.

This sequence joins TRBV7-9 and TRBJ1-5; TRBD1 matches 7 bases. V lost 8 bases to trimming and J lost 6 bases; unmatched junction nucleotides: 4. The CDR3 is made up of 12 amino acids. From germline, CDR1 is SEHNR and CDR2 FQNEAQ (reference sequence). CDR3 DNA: TGTGCCAGCCAGGGGGGCACTCAGCCCCAGCATTTT. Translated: CASQGGTQPQHF. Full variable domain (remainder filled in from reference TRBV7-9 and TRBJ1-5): DTGVSQNPRHKITKRGQNVTFRCDPISEHNRLYWYRQTLGQGPEFLTYFQNEAQLEKSRLLSDRFSAERPKGSFSTLEIQRTEQGDSAMYLCASQGGTQPQHFGDGTRLSIL.

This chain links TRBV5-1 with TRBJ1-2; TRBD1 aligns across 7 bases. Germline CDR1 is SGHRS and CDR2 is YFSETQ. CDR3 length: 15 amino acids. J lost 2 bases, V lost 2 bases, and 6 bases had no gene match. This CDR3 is CASSLEGAGNYGYTF. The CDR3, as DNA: TGCGCCAGCAGCTTAGAGGGGGCAGGGAACTATGGCTACACCTTC.

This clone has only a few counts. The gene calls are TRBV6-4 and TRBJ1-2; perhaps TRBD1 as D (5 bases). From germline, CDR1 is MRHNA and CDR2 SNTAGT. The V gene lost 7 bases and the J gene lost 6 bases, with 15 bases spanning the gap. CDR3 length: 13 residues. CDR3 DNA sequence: TGTGCCAGCAACAGGACCGATGAAGATGGCTACACCTTC. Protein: CASNRTDEDGYTF.

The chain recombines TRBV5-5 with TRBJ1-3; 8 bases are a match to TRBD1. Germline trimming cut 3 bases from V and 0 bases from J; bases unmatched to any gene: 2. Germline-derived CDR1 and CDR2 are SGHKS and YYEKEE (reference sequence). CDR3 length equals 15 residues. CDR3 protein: CASSSRGLSGNTIYF. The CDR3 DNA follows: TGTGCCAGCAGCTCCAGGGGGCTCTCTGGAAACACCATATATTTT. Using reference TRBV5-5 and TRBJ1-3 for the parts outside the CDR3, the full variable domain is DAGVTQSPTHLIKTRGQQVTLRCSPISGHKSVSWYQQVLGQGPQFIFQYYEKEERGRGNFPDRFSARQFPNYSSELNVNALLLGDSALYLCASSSRGLSGNTIYFGEGSWLTVV.

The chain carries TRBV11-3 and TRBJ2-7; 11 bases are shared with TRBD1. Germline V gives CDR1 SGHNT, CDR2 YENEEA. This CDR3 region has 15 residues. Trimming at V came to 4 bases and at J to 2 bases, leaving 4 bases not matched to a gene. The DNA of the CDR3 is TGTGCCAGCAGCTCCCTGGGACAGGGGGCCTACGAGCAGTACTTC. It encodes CASSSLGQGAYEQYF.

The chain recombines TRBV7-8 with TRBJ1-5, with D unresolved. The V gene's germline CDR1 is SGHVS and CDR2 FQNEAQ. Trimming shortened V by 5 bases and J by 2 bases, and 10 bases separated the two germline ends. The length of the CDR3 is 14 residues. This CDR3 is CASSPRGGNQPQHF. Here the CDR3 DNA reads TGTGCCAGCAGCCCCCGGGGAGGCAATCAGCCCCAGCATTTT.

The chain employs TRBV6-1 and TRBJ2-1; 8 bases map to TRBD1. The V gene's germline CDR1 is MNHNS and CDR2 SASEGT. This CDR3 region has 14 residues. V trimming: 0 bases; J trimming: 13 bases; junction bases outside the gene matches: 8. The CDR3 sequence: CASSEAVETGEQFF. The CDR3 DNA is TGTGCCAGCAGTGAAGCAGTCGAGACAGGGGAACAGTTCTTC.

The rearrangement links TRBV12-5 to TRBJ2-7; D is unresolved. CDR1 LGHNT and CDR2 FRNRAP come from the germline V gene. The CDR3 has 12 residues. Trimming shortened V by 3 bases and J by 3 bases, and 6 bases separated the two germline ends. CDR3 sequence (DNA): TGTGCTAGTGGTTTTAGCAGCTACGAGCAGTACTTC. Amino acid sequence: CASGFSSYEQYF.

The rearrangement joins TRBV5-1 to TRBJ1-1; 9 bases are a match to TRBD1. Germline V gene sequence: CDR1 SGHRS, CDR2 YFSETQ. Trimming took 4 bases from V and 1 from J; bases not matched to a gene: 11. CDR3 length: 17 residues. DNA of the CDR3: TGCGCCAGCAGCCCGACCACAGGGGGCGCGGGGAACACTGAAGCTTTCTTT. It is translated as CASSPTTGGAGNTEAFF.

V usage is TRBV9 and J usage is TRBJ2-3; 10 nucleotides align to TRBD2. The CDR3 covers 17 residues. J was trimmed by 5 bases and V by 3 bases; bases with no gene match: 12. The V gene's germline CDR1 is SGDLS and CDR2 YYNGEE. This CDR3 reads CASSASGSGGTGDTQYF. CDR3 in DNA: TGTGCCAGCAGCGCTAGCGGTAGCGGGGGGACCGGAGATACGCAGTATTTT.

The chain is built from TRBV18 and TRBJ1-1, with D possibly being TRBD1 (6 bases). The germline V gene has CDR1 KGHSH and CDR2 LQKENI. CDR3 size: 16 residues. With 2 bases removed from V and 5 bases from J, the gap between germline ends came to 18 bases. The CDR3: CASSPIGDRRQTEAFF. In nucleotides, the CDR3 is TGTGCCAGCTCACCAATCGGCGACAGGCGTCAGACTGAAGCTTTCTTT.

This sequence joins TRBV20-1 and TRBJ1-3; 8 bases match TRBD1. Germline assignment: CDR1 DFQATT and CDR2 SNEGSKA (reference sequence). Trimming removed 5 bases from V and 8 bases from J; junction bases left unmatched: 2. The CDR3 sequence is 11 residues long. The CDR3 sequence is CSARQGYTIYF. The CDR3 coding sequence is TGCAGTGCTCGACAGGGGTACACCATATATTTT.

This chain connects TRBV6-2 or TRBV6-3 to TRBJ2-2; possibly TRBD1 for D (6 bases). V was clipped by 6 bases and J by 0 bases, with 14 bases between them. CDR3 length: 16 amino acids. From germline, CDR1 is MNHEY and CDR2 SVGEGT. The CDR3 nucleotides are TGTGCCAGCAGGCCTGACAGGCCCGCGAACACCGGGGAGCTGTTTTTT. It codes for CASRPDRPANTGELFF.

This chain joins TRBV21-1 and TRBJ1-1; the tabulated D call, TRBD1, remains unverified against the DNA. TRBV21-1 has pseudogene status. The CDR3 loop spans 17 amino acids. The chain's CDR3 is CASSKALGTGINTEAFF. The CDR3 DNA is TGTGCCAGCAGCAAAGCGCTCGGGACAGGGATAAACACTGAAGCTTTCTTT.

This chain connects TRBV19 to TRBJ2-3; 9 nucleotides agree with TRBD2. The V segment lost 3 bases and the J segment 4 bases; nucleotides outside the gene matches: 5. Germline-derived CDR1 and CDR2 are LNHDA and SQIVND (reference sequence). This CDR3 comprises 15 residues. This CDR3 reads CASSMSGLAPDTQYF. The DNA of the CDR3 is TGTGCCAGTAGTATGTCCGGACTAGCGCCAGATACGCAGTATTTT.

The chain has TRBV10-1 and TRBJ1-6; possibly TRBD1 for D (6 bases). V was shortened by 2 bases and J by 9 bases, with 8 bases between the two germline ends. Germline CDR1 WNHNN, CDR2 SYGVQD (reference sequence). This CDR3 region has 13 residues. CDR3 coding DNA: TGCGCCAGCAGTGAGACAGGGTTTTCACCCCTCCACTTT. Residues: CASSETGFSPLHF.